A single sample gave rise to the 3 T cell receptor beta chains below, sequenced in a study of T cell changes during pregnancy in multiple sclerosis. Profiling relied on immunoSEQ multiplex PCR, and the TCRdb table lists in-frame clones only, not all of them. The sample has some 97,000 clones; 92% are singletons. The material sequenced was peripheral blood, taken after pregnancy. All receptors come from a female donor with multiple sclerosis, enrolled in a pregnancy study.

CDR3 loop: CASSLYGGGYEQYF. In DNA form, the CDR3 reads TGTGCCAGCAGCTTATACGGCGGGGGCTACGAGCAGTACTTC. V and J are TRBV5-4 and TRBJ2-7, with TRBD2 identical over 7 bases. The CDR3 sequence is 14 residues long. Germline assignment: CDR1 SGHNT and CDR2 YYREEE (reference sequence). With V trimmed by 2 bases and J by 3 bases, 5 bases remained unmatched.

The chain recombines TRBV28 with TRBJ2-7; 10 nucleotides align to TRBD2. The V gene's germline CDR1 is MDHEN and CDR2 SYDVKM. Germline trimming cut 6 bases from V and 5 bases from J; bases unmatched to any gene: 7. This CDR3 is 14 amino acids long. The CDR3 is CASSRLAGPNEQYF. CDR3 bases: TGTGCCAGCAGCCGACTAGCGGGTCCCAACGAGCAGTACTTC.

The chain is built from TRBV7-3 and TRBJ2-3; no definite D call. The V gene lost 1 base and the J gene lost 4 bases, with 12 bases spanning the gap. The germline CDR1 and CDR2 sequences are SGHTA and FQGTGA. The CDR3 extends over 15 amino acids. In nucleotides, the CDR3 is TGTGCCAGCAGCTTAAGGTCGAGGTCTTCAGATACGCAGTATTTT. Translated, it gives CASSLRSRSSDTQYF.